The clone carrying this T cell receptor (beta chain) has at least ten counts. Its antigen is not identified. TCRdb called the reads again in MiXCR, with one record for every CDR3 protein. This sample has about 400,000 distinct CDR3 sequences, with approximately 35% found just once. The data stem from a study of T cell repertoires in cytomegalovirus infection. Study information: Use of recently identified HLA-C-restricted and well-studied HLA-B-restricted CMV epitopes was part of the study. Public TCR beta signatures were indicative of both CMV infection and a matching HLA type.

Trimming shortened V by 4 bases and J by 2 bases, and 13 bases separated the two germline ends. CDR3 length: 15 amino acids. Germline V gives CDR1 SGHVS, CDR2 FQNEAQ. The chain links TRBV7-8 to TRBJ2-3; D is possibly TRBD2 (5 bases). This receptor was identified in a human donor in good health (CMV status not recorded). Some clones in this sample may be carry-over from other donors' samples. The sequenced sample was cultured PBMCs, obtained from culture after CMV antigen stimulation. CDR3 loop: CASSSGLSFTDTQYF. The CDR3 nucleotides read TGTGCCAGCAGCTCTGGACTCTCCTTCACAGATACGCAGTATTTT.